Described below is a single T cell receptor (beta chain) sequence and its context. The data are from a study of T cell changes during pregnancy in multiple sclerosis. The germline gives CDR1 SGHAT, CDR2 FQNNGV. This CDR3 region has 16 residues. Deletions cut 4 bases from V and 6 bases from J, with 18 bases between. Sequencing used immunoSEQ multiplex PCR; TCRdb keeps in-frame clones, though not all of them. The sample holds 71,000 or so clones, roughly 92% seen once. The chain carries TRBV11-2 and TRBJ2-2, with D perhaps TRBD2 (6 bases). Here the sequenced sample was peripheral blood, taken in the third trimester of pregnancy. This clonotype was sampled from a female donor with multiple sclerosis, enrolled in a pregnancy study. The DNA for the CDR3 is TGTGCCAGCAGCTCCAGAGGAGTCGGAGGGGCCGGGGAGCTGTTTTTT. Translated, it gives CASSSRGVGGAGELFF.